These 11 T cell receptor beta chains were sequenced from one sample in a study of T cell responses to AZD1222 COVID-19 vaccine. Method: immunoSEQ multiplex PCR; TCRdb's copy keeps in-frame clones and lacks some. The repertoire holds 63,000 or so clones, with about 85% as singletons. The material sequenced was peripheral blood, taken on day 0 of AZD1222 vaccination. The source of these receptors is an adult in good health.

The V call is TRBV4-2, the J call TRBJ2-1, with a tentative D call TRBD2 (6 bases). Germline V gives CDR1 LGHNA, CDR2 YNFKEQ. The ends were cut back, 4 bases at V and 2 bases at J, with 15 bases in the middle. The CDR3 is 16 residues long. This CDR3 is CASSLAGRFPYNEQFF. DNA for the CDR3: TGTGCCAGCAGCCTGGCGGGGCGGTTTCCCTACAATGAGCAGTTCTTC.

J is TRBJ1-5 and V is TRBV5-8; D is perhaps TRBD1 (6 bases). Germline V CDR1 and CDR2: SGHTS, YDEGEE. The V gene lost 4 bases and the J gene lost 5 bases, with 16 bases spanning the gap. The CDR3 sequence is 15 residues long. The CDR3 DNA reads as TGTGCCAGCAGCCCTGGCGGACAGAGAGATCAGCCCCAGCATTTT. This gives the protein CASSPGGQRDQPQHF. Full variable domain (rest looked up from reference TRBV5-8 and TRBJ1-5): EAGVTQSPTHLIKTRGQQATLRCSPISGHTSVYWYQQALGLGLQFLLWYDEGEERNRGNFPPRFSGRQFPNYSSELNVNALELEDSALYLCASSPGGQRDQPQHFGDGTRLSIL.

The chain recombines TRBV5-1 with TRBJ1-2; TRBD1 matches 9 bases. V dropped 4 bases and J dropped 2; count of bases not matched to a gene: 9. The CDR3 consists of 16 residues. Germline V gene data show CDR1 as SGHRS and CDR2 as YFSETQ. CDR3 loop: CASSPLSGTGNYGYTF. The CDR3 coding sequence is TGCGCCAGCAGCCCTCTTTCCGGGACAGGGAACTATGGCTACACCTTC.

The chain carries TRBV5-5 and TRBJ1-4, with a tentative D call TRBD1 (5 bases). This CDR3 spans 15 amino acids. The V gene's germline CDR1 is SGHKS and CDR2 YYEKEE (reference sequence). The germline V and J ends were trimmed by 0 bases and 0 bases, with 6 bases remaining between them. The DNA for the CDR3 is TGTGCCAGCAGCTTGGAGGGGACAACTAATGAAAAACTGTTTTTT. Translated, it gives CASSLEGTTNEKLFF.

This clone was recorded a few times. The V and J genes are TRBV19 and TRBJ1-5; D is undetermined. The CDR3 sequence is 14 residues long. Trimming pared 0 bases from V and 3 bases from J, leaving 6 bases between. The germline CDR1 and CDR2 sequences are LNHDA and SQIVND (reference sequence). DNA of the CDR3: TGTGCCAGTAGTATAGACGGGTACAATCAGCCCCAGCATTTT. It codes for CASSIDGYNQPQHF.

The chain joins TRBV19 to TRBJ1-5; D remains ambiguous. The CDR3 contains 16 residues. Trimming removed 3 bases at V and 5 bases at J, with 17 bases between. From germline, CDR1 is LNHDA and CDR2 SQIVND (reference sequence). This chain's CDR3 is CASSITVAPTDQPQHF. The CDR3 region has the DNA TGTGCCAGTAGTATTACAGTGGCCCCGACGGATCAGCCCCAGCATTTT.

V is TRBV7-6 and J is TRBJ1-3; D is unresolved. The CDR3 covers 15 residues. Per germline, CDR1 SGHVS and CDR2 FNYEAQ. Trimming left V 4 bases short and J 3 bases short, with 13 bases between. The chain's CDR3 is CASSSQDAFGNTIYF. The CDR3 nucleotides read TGTGCCAGCAGCTCCCAGGACGCTTTTGGAAACACCATATATTTT.

The J gene is TRBJ1-2, the V gene TRBV29-1; no clear D. CDR3 length equals 11 residues. CDR1 and CDR2 (germline): SQVTM, ANQGSEA. Trimming took off 2 bases at V and 5 bases at J, with 6 bases between the two ends. For the CDR3, the DNA is TGCAGCGTTGAACGGGGATATGGCTACACCTTC. Translating gives CSVERGYGYTF.

The V gene is TRBV21-1, the J gene TRBJ1-6. TRBV21-1 has pseudogene status. The CDR3 is 14 amino acids. The CDR3 loop reads CAPWAGLAEAPLHF. In DNA, the CDR3 is TGTGCCCCCTGGGCGGGTTTGGCGGAGGCACCCCTCCACTTT.

This clone is termed medium-sized. The V gene is TRBV27, the J gene TRBJ2-1; perhaps TRBD2 as D (5 bases). Germline CDR1 is MNHEY and CDR2 is SMNVEV (reference sequence). Trimming removed 6 bases from V and 0 bases from J, with 12 bases in between. The CDR3 runs to 15 residues. The CDR3 loop reads CASSPQRTSYNEQFF. As DNA, the CDR3 is TGTGCCAGCAGCCCCCAGCGGACCTCCTACAATGAGCAGTTCTTC.

This chain joins TRBV2 and TRBJ2-5; D gene uncertain. Germline V gene lookup returns CDR1 SNHLY and CDR2 FYNNEI. V was shortened by 6 bases and J by 5 bases, with 4 bases between the two germline ends. There are 10 residues in the CDR3. CDR3 loop: CASRVETQYF. The CDR3 nucleotides are TGTGCCAGCAGAGTTGAGACCCAGTACTTC.